A selection of T cell receptor beta chains follows, all from one sample in a study of cytomegalovirus exposure and HLA in healthy donors. The repertoire was sequenced with immunoSEQ multiplex PCR; TCRdb's copy has only in-frame clones and lacks some. The sample includes under 90,000 clones, around 82% of them seen just once. The sequencing sample was made of PBMCs. The receptors were gathered from a man aged 40-49 years in good health and CMV-seronegative. The CDR3 runs from the conserved cysteine through the conserved F or W. D genes are given only for firm matches. Where a row states a size, it is once, few, many or the class of an expanded clone; other rows omit it.

clone_size: NA
j_call: TRBJ2-1
d_call: TRBD2
v_call: TRBV27
cdr3_nt: TGTGCCAGCAGTTACCTCACTAGCGGGGTCTACAATGAGCAGTTCTTC
cdr3_aa: CASSYLTSGVYNEQFF

clone_size: NA
j_call: TRBJ2-7
d_call: TRBD1
v_call: TRBV29-1
cdr3_nt: TGCAGCGTTCAGGACAGGGACTACGAGCAGTACTTC
cdr3_aa: CSVQDRDYEQYF

clone_size: once
j_call: TRBJ2-1
d_call: NA
v_call: TRBV5-1
cdr3_nt: TGCGCCAGCACCCCTGGGGCCGACGCCTACAATGAGCAGTTCTTC
cdr3_aa: CASTPGADAYNEQFF

clone_size: NA
j_call: TRBJ2-4
d_call: NA
v_call: TRBV7-9
cdr3_nt: TGTGCCAGCGGTCGAGACATTCAGTACTTC
cdr3_aa: CASGRDIQYF

clone_size: few
j_call: TRBJ1-4
d_call: NA
v_call: TRBV30
cdr3_nt: TGTGCCTGGAGTGTCCCCCAGGGTATTAATGAAAAACTGTTTTTT
cdr3_aa: CAWSVPQGINEKLFF

clone_size: NA
j_call: TRBJ1-5
d_call: NA
v_call: TRBV10-3
cdr3_nt: TGTGCCATCATGGCCGAGGTCAATCAGCCCCAGCATTTT
cdr3_aa: CAIMAEVNQPQHF

clone_size: NA
j_call: TRBJ1-2
d_call: TRBD1
v_call: TRBV11-2
cdr3_nt: TGTGCCAGCAGTTCCCGGGACAGCTATGGCTACACCTTC
cdr3_aa: CASSSRDSYGYTF

clone_size: few
j_call: TRBJ1-1
d_call: NA
v_call: TRBV7-3
cdr3_nt: TGTGCCAGCAGCTTAGGCAGGGGCGCTTTCTTT
cdr3_aa: CASSLGRGAFF

clone_size: few
j_call: TRBJ1-1
d_call: NA
v_call: TRBV5-1
cdr3_nt: TGCGCCAGCAGGAGGGGGTTTTTTTTACAGGATTTGAACACTGAAGCTTTCTTT
cdr3_aa: CASRRGFFLQDLNTEAFF

clone_size: NA
j_call: TRBJ1-5
d_call: TRBD1
v_call: TRBV30
cdr3_nt: TGTGCCTGGAGTGGGACAGGGGGTCAGCCCCAGCATTTT
cdr3_aa: CAWSGTGGQPQHF

clone_size: NA
j_call: TRBJ1-1
d_call: NA
v_call: TRBV6-5
cdr3_nt: TGTGCCAGCAGTTACCGCACCGGGGGGAACACTGAAGCTTTCTTT
cdr3_aa: CASSYRTGGNTEAFF

clone_size: NA
j_call: TRBJ1-4
d_call: NA
v_call: TRBV25-1
cdr3_nt: TGTGCCAGCACCCTGGGGGGTTCAACTAATGAAAAACTGTTTTTT
cdr3_aa: CASTLGGSTNEKLFF

clone_size: few
j_call: TRBJ1-1
d_call: TRBD1
v_call: TRBV5-1
cdr3_nt: TGCGCCAGTTCAGACAGGGACTTGGGAGCTGAAGCTTTCTTT
cdr3_aa: CASSDRDLGAEAFF

clone_size: once
j_call: TRBJ2-2
d_call: NA
v_call: TRBV9
cdr3_nt: TGTGCCAGCAGCGTAACCACCTCGGGGGGCCGTAACACCGGGGAGCTGTTTTTT
cdr3_aa: CASSVTTSGGRNTGELFF

clone_size: NA
j_call: TRBJ1-2
d_call: NA
v_call: TRBV20-1
cdr3_nt: TGCAGTGCTACAGGGGTTAATGGCTACACCTTC
cdr3_aa: CSATGVNGYTF

clone_size: once
j_call: TRBJ2-6
d_call: TRBD2
v_call: TRBV28
cdr3_nt: TGTGCCAGCAGTTCCACCGGACTAGCGGGCCCCTCTGGGGCCAACGTCCTGACTTTC
cdr3_aa: CASSSTGLAGPSGANVLTF

clone_size: NA
j_call: TRBJ2-7
d_call: NA
v_call: TRBV4-2
cdr3_nt: TGTGCCAGCACTAGATACGGCTCCTACGAGCAGTACTTC
cdr3_aa: CASTRYGSYEQYF

clone_size: NA
j_call: TRBJ2-5
d_call: NA
v_call: TRBV9
cdr3_nt: TGTGCCAGCAGCGTTACAGGGAAGAAAGAGACCCAGTACTTC
cdr3_aa: CASSVTGKKETQYF

clone_size: NA
j_call: TRBJ1-1
d_call: TRBD1
v_call: TRBV18
cdr3_nt: TGTGCCAGCTCACTCCCAACTACAGGGGTCACTGAAGCTTTCTTT
cdr3_aa: CASSLPTTGVTEAFF

clone_size: once
j_call: TRBJ1-5
d_call: NA
v_call: TRBV11-2
cdr3_nt: TGTGCCAGCAGCTTATCATCGGGGTGGAATCAGCCCCAGCATTTT
cdr3_aa: CASSLSSGWNQPQHF

clone_size: NA
j_call: TRBJ2-1
d_call: TRBD2
v_call: TRBV7-3
cdr3_nt: TGTGCCAGCAGCTTTGGAGCGGGGGGCTACAATGAGCAGTTCTTC
cdr3_aa: CASSFGAGGYNEQFF

clone_size: NA
j_call: TRBJ2-2
d_call: TRBD1
v_call: TRBV5-1
cdr3_nt: TGCGCCAGCAGCCCGGACAGGGGAGAGACCGGGGAGCTGTTTTTT
cdr3_aa: CASSPDRGETGELFF

clone_size: NA
j_call: TRBJ1-1
d_call: TRBD1
v_call: TRBV7-2
cdr3_nt: TGTGCCAGCAGGGTTGGGACAGTGAACACTGAAGCTTTCTTT
cdr3_aa: CASRVGTVNTEAFF

clone_size: few
j_call: TRBJ2-7
d_call: NA
v_call: TRBV4-1
cdr3_nt: TGCGCCAGCAGCCAAGGCAGGACCTACGAGCAGTACTTC
cdr3_aa: CASSQGRTYEQYF

clone_size: NA
j_call: TRBJ1-2
d_call: NA
v_call: TRBV29-1
cdr3_nt: TGCAGCGTTGAAGATCAAGCAGGGTGGTATGGCTACCCCTTC
cdr3_aa: CSVEDQAGWYGYPF

clone_size: NA
j_call: TRBJ2-2
d_call: NA
v_call: TRBV7-3
cdr3_nt: TGTGCCAGCAGCTCTGGACAGTTTAGGTTCGGGGAGCTGTTTTTT
cdr3_aa: CASSSGQFRFGELFF

clone_size: NA
j_call: TRBJ1-1
d_call: NA
v_call: TRBV5-6
cdr3_nt: TGTGCCAGCAGCTCTCACTTGGCGGAGAACACTGAAGCTTTCTTT
cdr3_aa: CASSSHLAENTEAFF

clone_size: NA
j_call: TRBJ1-2
d_call: TRBD1
v_call: TRBV5-6
cdr3_nt: TGTGCCAGCAGCTTAGACAGGGGAGCTGGCTACACCTTC
cdr3_aa: CASSLDRGAGYTF

clone_size: NA
j_call: TRBJ1-3
d_call: NA
v_call: TRBV30
cdr3_nt: TGTGCCTGGAGTGTGGGCAGCAGCTCTGGAAACACCATATATTTT
cdr3_aa: CAWSVGSSSGNTIYF

clone_size: once
j_call: TRBJ1-5
d_call: NA
v_call: TRBV7-2
cdr3_nt: TGTGCCAGCAGCTCTGGCGGGGGGCGCGGCAATCAGCCCCAGCATTTT
cdr3_aa: CASSSGGGRGNQPQHF

clone_size: NA
j_call: TRBJ1-1
d_call: NA
v_call: TRBV2
cdr3_nt: TGTGCCAGCAGTGTTTATGAGGTCACTGAAGCTTTCTTT
cdr3_aa: CASSVYEVTEAFF

clone_size: NA
j_call: TRBJ1-5
d_call: TRBD1
v_call: TRBV6-6
cdr3_nt: TGTGCCAGCAGGCAGGGGGACACTTATAGCAATCAGCCCCAGCATTTT
cdr3_aa: CASRQGDTYSNQPQHF

clone_size: few
j_call: TRBJ1-1
d_call: NA
v_call: TRBV6-5
cdr3_nt: TGTGCCAGCAAGCTCATGAACACTGAAGCTTTCTTT
cdr3_aa: CASKLMNTEAFF

clone_size: NA
j_call: TRBJ2-1
d_call: NA
v_call: TRBV30
cdr3_nt: TGTGCCTTGAGAAGGTCAGGGGCCACCTACAATGAGCAGTTCTTC
cdr3_aa: CALRRSGATYNEQFF

clone_size: NA
j_call: TRBJ2-2
d_call: TRBD1
v_call: TRBV11-3
cdr3_nt: TGTGCCAGCAGCTTACAGGGGGCTAGTATCGGGGAGCTGTTTTTT
cdr3_aa: CASSLQGASIGELFF

clone_size: NA
j_call: TRBJ2-5
d_call: NA
v_call: TRBV5-4
cdr3_nt: TGTGCCAGCAGCTTTGGGGGCGAGAAAGAGACCCAGTACTTC
cdr3_aa: CASSFGGEKETQYF

clone_size: NA
j_call: TRBJ1-3
d_call: NA
v_call: TRBV9
cdr3_nt: TGTGCCAGCAGCGTCCAGGGGATCTCTGGAAACACCATATATTTT
cdr3_aa: CASSVQGISGNTIYF

clone_size: few
j_call: TRBJ2-7
d_call: NA
v_call: TRBV7-6
cdr3_nt: TGTGCCAGCAGCTCCGAAGGGGTCCCCTACGAGCAGTACTTC
cdr3_aa: CASSSEGVPYEQYF